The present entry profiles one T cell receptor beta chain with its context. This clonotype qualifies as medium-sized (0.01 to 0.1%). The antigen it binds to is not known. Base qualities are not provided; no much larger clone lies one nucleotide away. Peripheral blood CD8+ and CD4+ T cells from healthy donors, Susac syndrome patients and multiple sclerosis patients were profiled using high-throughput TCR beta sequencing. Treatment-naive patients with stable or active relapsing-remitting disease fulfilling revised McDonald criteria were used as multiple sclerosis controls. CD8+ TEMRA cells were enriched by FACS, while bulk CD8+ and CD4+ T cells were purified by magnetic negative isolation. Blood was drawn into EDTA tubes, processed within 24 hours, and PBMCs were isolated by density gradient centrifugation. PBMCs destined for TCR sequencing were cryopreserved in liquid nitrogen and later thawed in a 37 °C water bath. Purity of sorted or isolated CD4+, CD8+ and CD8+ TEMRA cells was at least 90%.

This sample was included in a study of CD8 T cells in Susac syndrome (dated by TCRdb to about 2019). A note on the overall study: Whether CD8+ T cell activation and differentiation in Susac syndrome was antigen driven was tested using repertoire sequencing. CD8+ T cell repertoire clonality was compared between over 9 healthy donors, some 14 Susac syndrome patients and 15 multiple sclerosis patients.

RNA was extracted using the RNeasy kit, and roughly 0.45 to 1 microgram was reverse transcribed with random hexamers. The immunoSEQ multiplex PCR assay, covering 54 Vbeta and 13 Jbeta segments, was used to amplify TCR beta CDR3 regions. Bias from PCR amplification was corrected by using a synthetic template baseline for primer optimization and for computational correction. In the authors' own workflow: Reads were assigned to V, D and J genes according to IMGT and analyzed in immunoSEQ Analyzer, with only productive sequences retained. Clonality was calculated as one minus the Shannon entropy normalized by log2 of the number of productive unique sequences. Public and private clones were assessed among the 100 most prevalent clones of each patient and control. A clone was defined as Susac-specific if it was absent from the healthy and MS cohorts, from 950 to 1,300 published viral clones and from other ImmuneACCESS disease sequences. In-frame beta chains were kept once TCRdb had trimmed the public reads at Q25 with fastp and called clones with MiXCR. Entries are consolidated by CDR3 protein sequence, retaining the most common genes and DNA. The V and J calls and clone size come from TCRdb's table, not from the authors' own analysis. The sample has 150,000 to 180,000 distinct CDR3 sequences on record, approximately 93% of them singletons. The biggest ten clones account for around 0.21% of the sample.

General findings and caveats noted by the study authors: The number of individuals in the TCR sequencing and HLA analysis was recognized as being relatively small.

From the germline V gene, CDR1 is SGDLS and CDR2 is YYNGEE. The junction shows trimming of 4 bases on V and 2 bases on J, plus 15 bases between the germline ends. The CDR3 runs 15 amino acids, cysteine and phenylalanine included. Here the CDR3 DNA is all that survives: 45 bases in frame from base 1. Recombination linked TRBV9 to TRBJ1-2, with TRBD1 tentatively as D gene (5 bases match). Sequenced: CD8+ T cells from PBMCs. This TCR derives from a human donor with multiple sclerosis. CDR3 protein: CASSHPVGVNYGYTF. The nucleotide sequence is TGTGCCAGCAGCCATCCCGTGGGGGTGAACTATGGCTACACCTTC.